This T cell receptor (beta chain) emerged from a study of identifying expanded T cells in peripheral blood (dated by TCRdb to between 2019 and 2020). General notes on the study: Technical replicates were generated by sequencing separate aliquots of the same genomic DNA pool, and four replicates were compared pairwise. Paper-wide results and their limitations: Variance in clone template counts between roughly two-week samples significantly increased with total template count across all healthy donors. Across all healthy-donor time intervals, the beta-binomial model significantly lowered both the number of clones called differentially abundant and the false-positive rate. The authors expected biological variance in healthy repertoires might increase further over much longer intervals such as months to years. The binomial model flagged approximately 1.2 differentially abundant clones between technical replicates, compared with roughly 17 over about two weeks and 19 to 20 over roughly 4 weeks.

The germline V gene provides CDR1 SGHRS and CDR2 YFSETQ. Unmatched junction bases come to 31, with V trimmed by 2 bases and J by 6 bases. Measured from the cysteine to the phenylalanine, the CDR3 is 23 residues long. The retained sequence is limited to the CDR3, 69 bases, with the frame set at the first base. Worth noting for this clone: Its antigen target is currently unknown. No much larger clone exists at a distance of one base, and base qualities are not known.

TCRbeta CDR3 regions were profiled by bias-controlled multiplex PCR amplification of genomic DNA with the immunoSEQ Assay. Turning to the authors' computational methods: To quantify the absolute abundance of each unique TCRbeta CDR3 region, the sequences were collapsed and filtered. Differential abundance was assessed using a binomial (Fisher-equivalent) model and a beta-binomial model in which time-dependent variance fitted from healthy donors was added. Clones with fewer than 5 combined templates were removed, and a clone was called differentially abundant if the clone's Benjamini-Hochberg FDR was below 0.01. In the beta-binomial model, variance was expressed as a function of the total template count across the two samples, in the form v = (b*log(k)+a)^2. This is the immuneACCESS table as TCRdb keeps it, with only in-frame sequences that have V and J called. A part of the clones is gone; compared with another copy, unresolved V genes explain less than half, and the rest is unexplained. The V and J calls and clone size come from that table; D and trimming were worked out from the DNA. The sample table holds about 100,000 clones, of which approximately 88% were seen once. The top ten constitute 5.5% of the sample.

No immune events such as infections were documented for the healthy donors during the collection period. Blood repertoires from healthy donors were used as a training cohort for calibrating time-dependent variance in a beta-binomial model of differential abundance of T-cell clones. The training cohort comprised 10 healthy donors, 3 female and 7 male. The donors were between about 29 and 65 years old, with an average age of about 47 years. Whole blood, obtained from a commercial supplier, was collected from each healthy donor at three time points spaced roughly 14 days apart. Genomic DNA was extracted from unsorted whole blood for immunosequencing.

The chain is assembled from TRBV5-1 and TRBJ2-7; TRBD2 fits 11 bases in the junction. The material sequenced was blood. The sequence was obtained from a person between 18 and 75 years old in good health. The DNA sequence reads TGCGCCAGCAGCTTATCCCCCCTCCTAGGGCTAGCGGGAGGTCCGTCTCTACTTCGCGAGCAGTACTTC. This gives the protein CASSLSPLLGLAGGPSLLREQYF.